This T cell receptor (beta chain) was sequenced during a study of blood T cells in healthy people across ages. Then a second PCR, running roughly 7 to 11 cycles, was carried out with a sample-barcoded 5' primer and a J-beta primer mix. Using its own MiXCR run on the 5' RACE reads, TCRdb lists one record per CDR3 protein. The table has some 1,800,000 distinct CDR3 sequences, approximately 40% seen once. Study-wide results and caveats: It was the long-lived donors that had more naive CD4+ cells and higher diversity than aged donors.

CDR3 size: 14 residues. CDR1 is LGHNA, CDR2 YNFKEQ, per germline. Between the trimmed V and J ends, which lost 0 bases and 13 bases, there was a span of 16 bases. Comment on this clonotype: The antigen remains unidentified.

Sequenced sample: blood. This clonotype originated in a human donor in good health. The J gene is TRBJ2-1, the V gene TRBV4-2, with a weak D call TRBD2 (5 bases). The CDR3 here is CASSQERVGETQFF. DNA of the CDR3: TGTGCCAGCAGCCAAGAGAGGGTGGGCGAGACCCAGTTCTTC.